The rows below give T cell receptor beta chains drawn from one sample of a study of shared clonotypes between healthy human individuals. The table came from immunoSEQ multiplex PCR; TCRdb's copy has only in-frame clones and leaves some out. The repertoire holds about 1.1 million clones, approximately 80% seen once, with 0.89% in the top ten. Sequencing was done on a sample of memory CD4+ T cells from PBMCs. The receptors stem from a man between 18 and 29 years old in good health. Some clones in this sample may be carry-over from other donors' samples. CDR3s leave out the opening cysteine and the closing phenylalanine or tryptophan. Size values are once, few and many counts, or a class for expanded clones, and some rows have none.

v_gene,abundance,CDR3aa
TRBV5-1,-,ASSLAANRVYGYT
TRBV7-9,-,ASSLAGGRGEKLF
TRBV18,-,ASSPPQGEAEAF
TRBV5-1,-,ASRPPGGGYNEQF
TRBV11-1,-,ASSLGLGVRGQF
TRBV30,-,AWSVPGGRPDEQY
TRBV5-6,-,ASSLAGELF
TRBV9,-,ASSVGGRGTQY
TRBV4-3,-,ASSQPLAQYNEQF
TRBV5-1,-,ASSTQTGTGGEKLF
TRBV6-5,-,ASSSATLTDTQY
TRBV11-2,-,ASSLGLAGAHEQY
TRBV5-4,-,ASSLALAGIYEQY
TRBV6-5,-,ASSSRDPGHEQF
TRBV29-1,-,SVRGGGEKLF
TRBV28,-,ASSGTSAFTDTQY
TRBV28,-,ASRIPGQGQAF
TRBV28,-,ASRAVGEGSYEQY
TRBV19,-,ASTYRGGYGYT
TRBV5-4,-,ASSPGQGNIETQY
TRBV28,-,ASSLGTLVGNEQF
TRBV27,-,ASSLRLAGGIAAAYNEQF
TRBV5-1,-,ASSLADRGGGETQY
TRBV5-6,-,ASSRGIYEQY
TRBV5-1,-,ASSLELITDTQY
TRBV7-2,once,ASTPLEQGPTDTQY
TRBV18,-,ASSPSLTGELF
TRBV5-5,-,ASSLRLQDRSYNEQF
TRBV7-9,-,ASSLGQGSNEQY